Below are 3 T cell receptor beta chains sequenced from a single sample in a study. One entry per CDR3 protein results from TCRdb running MiXCR on the 5' RACE reads. The sample includes about 60,000 distinct CDR3 sequences, more than 25% seen only once; the top ten take around 2.5%. Source material: tumor-infiltrating naive CD4+ T cells sorted from the breast tumor. Indicated subset: naive CD4+ T cells, CD4+CD45RA+CD25-. The source is a female donor with breast cancer.

V gene TRBV6-6 combines with J gene TRBJ2-5; TRBD1 is a possible D gene (6 bases). This CDR3 is 14 amino acids long. Germline CDR1 is MNHNY and CDR2 is SVGAGI (reference sequence). V was clipped by 0 bases and J by 3 bases, with 8 bases between them. CDR3 loop: CASSYSRGKETQYF. The DNA of the CDR3 is TGTGCCAGCAGTTACTCCAGGGGTAAAGAGACCCAGTACTTC.

This chain links TRBV6-2 or TRBV6-3 with TRBJ2-3; 10 bases fit TRBD2. The J segment lost 1 base and the V segment lost 8 bases, leaving 0 bases of the junction unmatched. Germline values: CDR1 MNHEY, CDR2 SVGEGT. CDR3 length: 13 residues. The CDR3 region has the DNA TGTGCCAGCGGACTAGCGGGCACAGATACGCAGTATTTT. It specifies CASGLAGTDTQYF.

Worth noting for this clonotype: At one of its ends the junction is not consistent with the germline gene, which may arise from a read error. The chain combines TRBV15 with TRBJ2-3; 7 positions agree with TRBD2. Germline V lookup: CDR1 LNHNV, CDR2 YYDKDF (reference sequence). The CDR3 consists of 16 residues. The DNA for the CDR3 is TGTGCCACCGGCAGAGATCGCGGGAGTGGGTTAGATACGCAGTATTTT. Protein product: CATGRDRGSGLDTQYF.